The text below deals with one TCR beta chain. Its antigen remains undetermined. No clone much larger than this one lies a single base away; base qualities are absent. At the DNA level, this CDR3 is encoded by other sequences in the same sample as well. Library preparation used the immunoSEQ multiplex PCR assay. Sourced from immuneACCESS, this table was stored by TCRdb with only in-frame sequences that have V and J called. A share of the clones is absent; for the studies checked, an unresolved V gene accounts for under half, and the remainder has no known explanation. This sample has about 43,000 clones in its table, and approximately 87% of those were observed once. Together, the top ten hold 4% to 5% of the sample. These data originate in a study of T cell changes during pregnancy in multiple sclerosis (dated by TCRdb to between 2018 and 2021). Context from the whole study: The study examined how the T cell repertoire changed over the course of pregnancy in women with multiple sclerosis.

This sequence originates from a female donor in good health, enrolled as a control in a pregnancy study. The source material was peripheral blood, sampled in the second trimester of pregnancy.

For the CDR3, the sequence is CASSLVGGNTEAFF. The sequenced DNA: TGTGCCAGCAGCTTGGTAGGGGGCAACACTGAAGCTTTCTTT. The V and J segments used are TRBV5-4 and TRBJ1-1; the junction holds 7 bases that match TRBD1. The germline V gene (reference sequence) specifies SGHNT as CDR1 and YYREEE as CDR2. From the cysteine through the phenylalanine, the CDR3 covers 14 amino acids. The CDR3 DNA has 42 bases and is translated from base 1. V ends up 0 bases short and J 2 bases short, with an unmatched junction base count of 1. With the portions outside the CDR3 filled from the reference TRBV5-4 and TRBJ1-1 genes, the complete variable region becomes ETGVTQSPTHLIKTRGQQVTLRCSSQSGHNTVSWYQQALGQGPQFIFQYYREEENGRGNFPPRFSGLQFPNYSSELNVNALELDDSALYLCASSLVGGNTEAFFGQGTRLTVV.